A single sample is the source of the 21 T cell receptor beta chains below, sequenced in a study of shared clonotypes between healthy human individuals. Naive CD8 cells, CD45RO-negative and positively selected for CCR7, excluded terminally differentiated effector memory CD45RA+ cells. The table came from immunoSEQ multiplex PCR; TCRdb's copy has only in-frame clones and leaves some out. The sample holds some 2,100,000 clones; 85% to 95% are singletons and the top ten take more than 1.5%. Source material: naive CD8+ T cells from PBMCs. These receptors were taken from a man aged 18 to 35 in good health. Some clones in this sample may be carry-over from other donors' samples.

The rearrangement joins TRBV9 to TRBJ2-5; 8 bases align to TRBD2. With 0 bases clipped from V and 2 bases from J, the junction kept 6 bases outside the gene matches. This CDR3 is 16 amino acids long. Germline V CDR1 and CDR2: SGDLS, YYNGEE. The CDR3 region has the DNA TGTGCCAGCAGCGTAGATATAGCGGGGCTACAAGAGACCCAGTACTTC. Its protein product is CASSVDIAGLQETQYF.

The chain carries TRBV28 and TRBJ1-1; 8 bases align to TRBD1. This CDR3 is built from 15 residues. J gave up 0 bases and V 6 bases, and 6 bases lay outside the gene matches. Germline CDR1 MDHEN, CDR2 SYDVKM. DNA for the CDR3: TGTGCCAGCAGAGCAGGGGGCTTACTGAACACTGAAGCTTTCTTT. This gives the protein CASRAGGLLNTEAFF.

This chain joins TRBV5-1 and TRBJ1-1; D ambiguous. V was clipped by 0 bases and J by 3 bases, with 9 bases between them. The CDR3 extends over 14 amino acids. Germline CDR1 is SGHRS and CDR2 is YFSETQ. The CDR3 spells CASSLALGYTEAFF. DNA for the CDR3: TGCGCCAGCAGCTTGGCCCTGGGTTACACTGAAGCTTTCTTT.

CDR3 sequence: CASSSLDIPGGPGETQYF. The CDR3 DNA sequence: TGTGCCAGCAGTAGTTTGGATATTCCGGGAGGGCCAGGAGAGACCCAGTACTTC. The chain links TRBV28 to TRBJ2-5; the match to TRBD2 covers 8 bases. This CDR3 has 18 amino acids. The V gene end was trimmed by 5 bases and the J gene end by 4 bases; junction bases not matched to a gene: 18. Germline V gene sequence: CDR1 MDHEN, CDR2 SYDVKM.

J is TRBJ1-5 and V is TRBV18; the D is unclear. V was trimmed by 3 bases and J by 7 bases, leaving 10 bases between them. The CDR3 is 13 residues long. Germline V gene data show CDR1 as KGHSH and CDR2 as LQKENI. CDR3: CASSPGGSQPQHF. CDR3 nucleotides: TGTGCCAGCTCACCGGGAGGGTCGCAGCCCCAGCATTTT.

The V gene is TRBV9, the J gene TRBJ2-7, with 11 bases aligning to TRBD2. Germline CDR1 and CDR2: SGDLS and YYNGEE. V trimming: 4 bases; J trimming: 4 bases; junction bases outside the gene matches: 4. The CDR3 has 14 amino acids. The CDR3 protein is CASSNTSGGYEQYF. CDR3 DNA sequence: TGTGCCAGCAGCAACACTAGCGGGGGTTACGAGCAGTACTTC.

Here the CDR3 DNA reads TGCGCCAGCAGCTTGTATCTGGATACGCAGTATTTT. Protein product: CASSLYLDTQYF. The rearrangement joins TRBV5-1 to TRBJ2-3; D not certain. Germline CDR1 is SGHRS and CDR2 is YFSETQ. The CDR3 runs 12 residues. V lost 1 base and J lost 6, with 6 bases in between. Full variable domain (missing parts from reference TRBV5-1 and TRBJ2-3): KAGVTQTPRYLIKTRGQQVTLSCSPISGHRSVSWYQQTPGQGLQFLFEYFSETQRNKGNFPGRFSGRQFSNSRSEMNVSTLELGDSALYLCASSLYLDTQYFGPGTRLTVL.

The rearrangement joins TRBV7-9 to TRBJ2-1, with 7 bases aligning to TRBD2. The CDR3 contains 16 residues. Losses at the gene ends were 5 bases for V and 4 bases for J; bases not matched to a gene: 11. The V gene's germline CDR1 is SEHNR and CDR2 FQNEAQ (reference sequence). The CDR3: CASSPPSGAGYNEQFF. CDR3 bases: TGTGCCAGCAGCCCACCTTCGGGAGCGGGGTACAATGAGCAGTTCTTC.

A word on this clone: The sample has other DNA sequences that encode this CDR3 too. The gene calls are TRBV27 and TRBJ2-1; D gene ambiguous. The CDR3 is made up of 13 amino acids. Germline V gene sequence: CDR1 MNHEY, CDR2 SMNVEV (reference sequence). Trimming shortened V by 3 bases and J by 3 bases, and 6 bases separated the two germline ends. In DNA, the CDR3 is TGTGCCAGCAGTTTTAGCAACTACAATGAGCAGTTCTTC. Protein: CASSFSNYNEQFF.

The sample holds one count of this clone. At the DNA level, this CDR3 is encoded by other sequences in the same sample as well. The V and J genes are TRBV30 and TRBJ2-7; the D call may be TRBD1 or TRBD2 (6 bases each). Trimming took off 0 bases at V and 5 bases at J, with 11 bases between the two ends. The germline gives CDR1 GTSNPN, CDR2 SVGIG (reference sequence). The CDR3 is made up of 13 amino acids. The CDR3 loop is CAWSVLGGDEQYF. CDR3 nucleotide sequence: TGTGCCTGGAGTGTACTCGGGGGCGACGAGCAGTACTTC.

The V call is TRBV13, the J call TRBJ1-4; D not resolved. CDR1 and CDR2 (germline): PRHDT, FYEKMQ (reference sequence). V was cut by 5 bases and J by 7 bases, with 11 bases left in between. The CDR3 is made up of 13 amino acids. The CDR3 sequence: CASSLRDGEKLFF. DNA of the CDR3: TGTGCCAGCAGCCTCCGAGACGGTGAAAAACTGTTTTTT.

The chain employs TRBV10-1 and TRBJ2-2; D may be TRBD1 (7 bases). Per germline, CDR1 WNHNN and CDR2 SYGVQD (reference sequence). This CDR3 is built from 15 residues. V was pared by 5 bases and J by 4 bases, with 14 bases between. The CDR3: CASSIGGQLTGELFF. CDR3 DNA sequence: TGCGCCAGCAGTATCGGGGGACAGCTCACCGGGGAGCTGTTTTTT.

This clone was detected once. The chain combines TRBV9 with TRBJ2-1, with 9 bases lining up with TRBD2. CDR3 length: 15 residues. Germline V gene lookup returns CDR1 SGDLS and CDR2 YYNGEE. J was trimmed by 8 bases and V by 0 bases; bases with no gene match: 6. The CDR3 here is CASSVEGSGSDEQFF. CDR3 bases: TGTGCCAGCAGCGTAGAAGGTAGCGGGAGCGATGAGCAGTTCTTC.

The genes are TRBV4-3 and TRBJ1-1, with D hard to call. V lost 0 bases to trimming and J lost 1 base, with 6 bases between them. The CDR3 length is 14 residues. Germline V gives CDR1 LGHNA, CDR2 YSLEER. The CDR3 nucleotides are TGCGCCAGCAGCCAAGAGGCGGAGAACACTGAAGCTTTCTTT. It specifies CASSQEAENTEAFF.

This clone has only one observation. V gene TRBV4-1 combines with J gene TRBJ1-5, with D possibly being TRBD1 (6 bases). V gave up 1 base and J gave up 4 bases, with 11 bases separating them. Germline V gives CDR1 MGHRA, CDR2 YSYEKL. The CDR3 is 15 amino acids. CDR3 region: CASSQGFTGNQPQHF. The CDR3 DNA sequence: TGCGCCAGCAGCCAAGGGTTCACAGGGAATCAGCCCCAGCATTTT.

The chain joins TRBV2 to TRBJ1-4; a possible D gene is TRBD1 (5 bases). The length of the CDR3 is 15 residues. Trimming removed 6 bases at V and 0 bases at J, with 11 bases between. Germline CDR1 reads SNHLY; CDR2 reads FYNNEI. As DNA, the CDR3 is TGTGCCAGCAGAGAGACAGTTGCAACTAATGAAAAACTGTTTTTT. It encodes CASRETVATNEKLFF.

The rearrangement joins TRBV9 to TRBJ2-2; the D gene is possibly TRBD2 (6 bases). V dropped 2 bases and J dropped 1 base, with 12 bases sitting between them. Germline assignment: CDR1 SGDLS and CDR2 YYNGEE. The CDR3 length is 16 residues. The CDR3 DNA is TGTGCCAGCAGCGTCTTCCGGGAGCTGAACACCGGGGAGCTGTTTTTT. It is translated as CASSVFRELNTGELFF. Complete variable domain (other parts from reference TRBV9 and TRBJ2-2): DSGVTQTPKHLITATGQRVTLRCSPRSGDLSVYWYQQSLDQGLQFLIQYYNGEERAKGNILERFSAQQFPDLHSELNLSSLELGDSALYFCASSVFRELNTGELFFGEGSRLTVL.

The CDR3 region is CASSLSALAAYEQYF. The CDR3 nucleotides are TGTGCCAGCAGTTTATCAGCGCTAGCGGCTTACGAGCAGTACTTC. The chain combines TRBV27 with TRBJ2-7, with TRBD2 identical over 7 bases. Germline V gives CDR1 MNHEY, CDR2 SMNVEV (reference sequence). The CDR3 totals 15 residues. V lost 0 bases and J lost 4; bases outside the gene matches: 6.

The chain combines TRBV14 with TRBJ1-2; D gene ambiguous. CDR3 length: 14 amino acids. In germline, CDR1 is SGHDN, CDR2 FVKESK. Trimming removed 0 bases from V and 3 bases from J, with 8 bases in between. CDR3 sequence reads: CASSQDRSYYGYTF. The CDR3 DNA sequence: TGTGCCAGCAGCCAAGATAGGAGCTACTATGGCTACACCTTC. The whole variable domain, filled in from reference TRBV14 and TRBJ1-2, reads EAGVTQFPSHSVIEKGQTVTLRCDPISGHDNLYWYRRVMGKEIKFLLHFVKESKQDESGMPNNRFLAERTGGTYSTLKVQPAELEDSGVYFCASSQDRSYYGYTFGSGTRLTVV.

The genes are TRBV12-5 and TRBJ2-1, with a tentative D call TRBD2 (6 bases). Between the trimmed V and J ends, which lost 4 bases and 9 bases, there was a span of 10 bases. CDR3 length: 12 residues. CDR1 and CDR2 from the germline V gene are LGHNT and FRNRAP. The CDR3 is CASGSSSGEQFF. The CDR3 region has the DNA TGTGCTAGTGGTTCGAGTAGCGGTGAGCAGTTCTTC.

This chain uses TRBV19 with TRBJ2-3, with D perhaps TRBD1 (6 bases). With 8 bases removed from V and 2 bases from J, the gap between germline ends came to 11 bases. CDR3 length: 13 amino acids. Looked up from germline, CDR1 is LNHDA and CDR2 is SQIVND (reference sequence). CDR3 protein: CASVRGPTDTQYF. CDR3 in DNA: TGTGCCAGTGTCAGGGGACCCACAGATACGCAGTATTTT. The complete variable domain, with remaining parts taken from reference TRBV19 and TRBJ2-3, reads DGGITQSPKYLFRKEGQNVTLSCEQNLNHDAMYWYRQDPGQGLRLIYYSQIVNDFQKGDIAEGYSVSREKKESFPLTVTSAQKNPTAFYLCASVRGPTDTQYFGPGTRLTVL.